Listed below are T cell receptor beta chains from one sample, sequenced in a study of CXCR3-negative and CXCR3-positive naive CD8 T cells. TCRdb reanalyzed the 5' RACE reads, giving one entry per CDR3 protein sequence and no DNA. The sample includes about 41,000 distinct CDR3 sequences. Sequencing was done on a sample of naive CXCR3- CD8+ T cells from blood. Source of these receptors: a human donor in good health. Some clones in this sample may be carry-over from other donors' samples. Each CDR3 is given with its conserved first and last residue. The listing skips clone size in some rows; elsewhere it reads once, few, many or a size class.

cdr3_length,clone_size,j_call,v_call,cdr3_aa
17,.,TRBJ2-3,TRBV5-6,CASSLGTPGSRLDTQYF
13,.,TRBJ2-7,TRBV29-1,CSVETGSFSEQYF
20,.,TRBJ2-7,TRBV28,CASSPYFSDREGEARPEQYF
20,.,TRBJ2-3,TRBV6-5,CASSYSNGQGARRPTDTQYF
16,.,TRBJ1-4,TRBV12-3/TRBV12-4,CASSFTRGLANEKLFF
14,.,TRBJ1-1,TRBV5-1,CASSLYGQNTEAFF
12,.,TRBJ2-2,TRBV19,CASMTGSGELFF
13,.,TRBJ2-1,TRBV6-2/TRBV6-3,CASSHPGNNEQFF
14,.,TRBJ2-7,TRBV5-1,CASGDGTGAYEQYF
14,.,TRBJ1-1,TRBV29-1,CSVDSGPHRTEAFF
11,.,TRBJ2-7,TRBV29-1,CSVVNHYEQYF
15,.,TRBJ2-3,TRBV7-6,CASSPPGIGTDTQYF
14,.,TRBJ1-2,TRBV2,CASSEMLGGNGYTF
17,.,TRBJ2-2,TRBV4-3,CASSQDRAGANTGELFF
16,.,TRBJ1-1,TRBV5-1,CASSLAHGPANTEAFF
16,.,TRBJ2-7,TRBV5-1,CASSLDPVLGSYEQYF
16,.,TRBJ1-1,TRBV11-2,CASSLDHWGPNTEAFF
14,.,TRBJ2-5,TRBV4-2,CASSQDRTEETQYF
15,.,TRBJ2-5,TRBV7-8,CASSYIGQGEETQYF
16,.,TRBJ1-6,TRBV14,CASSSTSSSYNSPLHF
12,.,TRBJ2-1,TRBV11-1,CASSLQGAEQFF
14,.,TRBJ1-1,TRBV7-9,CASSVGTGGGGAFF
17,.,TRBJ2-2,TRBV12-3/TRBV12-4,CASRSPVGARNTGELFF
16,.,TRBJ2-3,TRBV7-3,CASSEGTSGNTDTQYF
15,.,TRBJ1-6,TRBV7-2,CASSPGAGHNSPLHF
14,.,TRBJ2-5,TRBV19,CASKGLAGFETQYF
15,.,TRBJ2-2,TRBV9,CASTRRIANTGELFF
11,.,TRBJ1-1,TRBV12-2,CASRFWLGAFF
16,.,TRBJ2-1,TRBV7-9,CASSKLLGAPYNEQFF
20,.,TRBJ2-6,TRBV4-3,CASSNSDSPRGLSGANVLTF
14,.,TRBJ1-6,TRBV7-2,CASSLALGNSPLHF
16,.,TRBJ1-1,TRBV6-2/TRBV6-3,CASSHPGQGLNTEAFF
12,.,TRBJ2-5,TRBV29-1,CSVETAQETQYF
20,.,TRBJ2-1,TRBV7-9,CASSFRVMTGKDSRYGEQFF
14,medium-sized,TRBJ1-1,TRBV20-1,CSARDLRGITEAFF
16,.,TRBJ2-1,TRBV6-5,CASSYWSSGGTDEQFF
15,.,TRBJ2-1,TRBV7-9,CASSSPGSSYNEQFF
15,.,TRBJ2-5,TRBV10-1,CASSSTGGYQETQYF
13,.,TRBJ2-3,TRBV7-2,CASSWDSTDTQHF
16,.,TRBJ1-1,TRBV9,CASSVGAIRGDTEAFF
13,.,TRBJ2-5,TRBV3-1,CASSHDREETQYF
14,.,TRBJ2-1,TRBV28,CASTLGGLGNEQFF
18,.,TRBJ2-1,TRBV4-3,CASSQDFPSQSSYNEQFF
18,.,TRBJ2-2,TRBV28,CASSEPQEPKANTGELFF
12,.,TRBJ2-7,TRBV5-1,CASSLGGLEQYF
14,.,TRBJ2-7,TRBV7-9,CASSLFQGAYEQYF
13,.,TRBJ2-7,TRBV7-9,CASSYLGSYEQYF
15,.,TRBJ2-1,TRBV7-6,CASSPASGGLDEQFF
15,.,TRBJ2-7,TRBV12-3/TRBV12-4,CASSPWDSISHEQYF
12,.,TRBJ1-1,TRBV16,CASSQSPSEAFF
14,.,TRBJ2-7,TRBV4-3,CASSPEDTAYEQYF
18,.,TRBJ1-1,TRBV6-2/TRBV6-3,CASSYPPAGQGVWTEAFF
16,.,TRBJ2-1,TRBV20-1,CSARDINSGTYNEQFF
15,.,TRBJ2-1,TRBV28,CASSQGASSYNEQFF
15,.,TRBJ2-3,TRBV27,CASSPGAGGLDTQYF
14,.,TRBJ2-7,TRBV15,CATSRAQGQYEQYF
14,.,TRBJ2-2,TRBV29-1,CSVAGTGNTGELFF